This T cell receptor beta chain was observed in a study of regulatory T cells in long-lasting Graves disease. Trimming removed 6 bases at V and 4 bases at J, with 15 bases between. Looked up from germline, CDR1 is MNHNS and CDR2 is SASEGT. The length of the CDR3 is 14 residues. Time point reported: newly diagnosed GD, antithyroid drugs for less than 3 months. RNA extracted from PBMCs served as the sequencing template. At least ten counts were recorded for this clonotype. Researchers made TCR beta libraries by using iRepertoire HTBI primers and running Arm-PCR on CDR3 regions. TCRdb fed the multiplex PCR reads into MiXCR, producing one record per CDR3 protein. The data hold some 500,000 distinct CDR3 sequences, with approximately 15% observed a single time. This sample was also put to use in a study of T cells in Graves' hyperthyroidism and ophthalmopathy. That work contributes: Most expanded thyroid clonotypes above 0.001 also appeared in blood.

The V call is TRBV6-1, the J call TRBJ1-2, with D perhaps matching TRBD1 (5 bases). This material consisted of peripheral blood mononuclear cells (PBMCs), taken at new diagnosis, from a patient treated with antithyroid drugs. This TCR derives from a man aged 25 to 40 with Graves disease. In DNA form, the CDR3 reads TGTGCCAGCAGCCCCAGGGCAGGGCGCTATGGCTACACCTTC. Protein: CASSPRAGRYGYTF.